The source of this T cell receptor (beta chain) is a study of cytomegalovirus exposure and HLA in healthy donors. J lost 3 bases, V lost 7 bases, and 9 bases had no gene match. CDR1 and CDR2 from the germline V gene are MDHEN and SYDVKM. The CDR3 spans 16 residues. General study findings and limits: Trimming of TCR beta V- and J-genes showed a link, identified in a later analysis, to a missense DCLRE1C variant. Certain indistinguishable V segments, among them TRBV6-2 and TRBV6-3, were excluded. Segments of the TCR beta V type were, in most cases, productive about 87% or about 30% of the time in an earlier analysis. The authors enumerated around 150 TCR beta chains as linked to cytomegalovirus.

To note about this clone: Antigen unknown.

The PCR employed 60 Vbeta primers together with 13 Jbeta primers. Generated by immunoSEQ multiplex PCR, the TCRdb table keeps only in-frame clones and is missing some. Of roughly 170,000 clones listed, about 77% are singletons. The sequenced sample was PBMCs. V gene TRBV28 combines with J gene TRBJ2-5, with 12 bases that match TRBD1. The TCR originated in a man aged 25-45 years in good health and CMV-seronegative. The CDR3 here is CASTPLGTGGKETQYF. In nucleotides, the CDR3 is TGTGCCAGCACCCCCTTAGGGACAGGGGGCAAAGAGACCCAGTACTTC.